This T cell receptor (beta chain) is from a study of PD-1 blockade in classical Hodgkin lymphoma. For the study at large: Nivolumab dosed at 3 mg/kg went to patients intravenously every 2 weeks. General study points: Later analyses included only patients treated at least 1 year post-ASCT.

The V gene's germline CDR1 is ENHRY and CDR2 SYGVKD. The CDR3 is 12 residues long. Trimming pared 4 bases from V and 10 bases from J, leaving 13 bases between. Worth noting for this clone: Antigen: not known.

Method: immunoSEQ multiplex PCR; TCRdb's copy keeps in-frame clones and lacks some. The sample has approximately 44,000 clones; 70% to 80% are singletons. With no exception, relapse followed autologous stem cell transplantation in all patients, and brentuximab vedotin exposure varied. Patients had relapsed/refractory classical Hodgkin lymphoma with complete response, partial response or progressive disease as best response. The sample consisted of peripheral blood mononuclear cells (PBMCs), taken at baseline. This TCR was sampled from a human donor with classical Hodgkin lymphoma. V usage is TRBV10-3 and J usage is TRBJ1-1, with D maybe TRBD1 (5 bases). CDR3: CAISVDQGRAFF. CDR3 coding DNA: TGTGCCATCAGTGTTGATCAGGGCCGAGCTTTCTTT.